The table lists the clone carrying this T cell receptor beta chain with a few counts. TCRdb recomputed calls from the RT-PCR reads with MiXCR, one row per CDR3 protein. The sample yields over 650,000 distinct CDR3 sequences, about a fifth seen once. The data were obtained in a study of response to subunit inactivated influenza vaccine. The CDR3 loop spans 14 amino acids. Germline V gene sequence: CDR1 SQVTM, CDR2 ANQGSEA. Deletions cut 7 bases from V and 6 bases from J, with 22 bases between. The chain combines TRBV29-1 with TRBJ2-7, with a weak D call TRBD2 (6 bases). Sample: PBMCs from blood, taken more than 4 days after vaccination. The receptor was isolated from a man aged 50 to 59 who received an inactivated influenza vaccine. This CDR3 is CSGSSGLDFGEQYF. CDR3 sequence (DNA): TGCAGCGGGTCAAGCGGGCTGGACTTTGGCGAGCAGTACTTC.